This T cell receptor beta chain is drawn from a study of cytomegalovirus exposure and HLA in healthy donors (dated by TCRdb to about 2017). Regarding the research as a whole: An earlier analysis of roughly 500 of the donors reported 250 to 300 Gb of sequence data and 100 million to 130 million unique TCR beta sequences from about 179 million T cells. An early release covering 500 to 750 HLA-typed donors comprised 250 to 350 gigabases of sequencing data and 85 million or so unique TCR sequences. Of the roughly 390 genotyped donors, approximately 80% were placed in the genetic ancestry cluster associated with self-reported Caucasian donors. The study aimed to test whether cataloging public T cell receptors could reveal signatures of past pathogen exposure. The study used immunosequencing to profile the T cell repertoires of 670 or so subjects and linked those repertoires to cytomegalovirus serostatus. A separate validation cohort of approximately 120 different subjects was used in addition to the roughly 670-subject first cohort. To predict cytomegalovirus infection status, the study brought together high-throughput TCR immunosequencing, statistical association of individual TCRs with disease status, and machine learning. A later analysis re-examined previously published TCR beta repertoires from more than 600 donors and added high-resolution HLA genotyping to investigate patterns of TCR occurrence. The later analysis used no new phenotypic data to find candidate immune exposures, relying instead on TCR beta sequences and their occurrence across donors. An earlier analysis of about 600 of the donors used high-throughput TCR beta sequencing to judge whether each TCR beta V gene segment behaved as functional or pseudogenic. Donor age, sex, ethnicity and CMV serostatus were compiled alongside the repertoire data. Genome-wide SNP genotypes for about 65% of the roughly 670 donors were used in a later genetic analysis, which treated that subset as a discovery cohort. Every repertoire in the discovery cohort had been generated on one and the same sequencing platform. HLA typing covered class I and class II loci at four-digit resolution. Typing coverage varied by locus: about 620-640 donors for A, B, C, DRB1 and DQB1; roughly 520 for DQA1; about 600 for DPA1; 400 to 480 for DPB1. A few DR-DQ haplotypes were treated as single units for association and clustering because of strong linkage in the cohort. Among some 410 genotyped donors of the cohort, an average of around 240,000 unique TCR beta nucleotide sequences were sequenced per donor, about a sixth of them non-productive.

The CDR3 covers 14 residues, taking in both the cysteine and the phenylalanine. The retained sequence is limited to the CDR3, 42 bases, with the frame set at the first base. From a lookup of the germline V gene, CDR1 and CDR2 are SGHRS and YFSETQ. The junction shows trimming of 4 bases on V and 3 bases on J, and the gene matches do not reach 7 bases of it. The cohort was made up of hundreds of healthy bone marrow donors. All cohort members were sampled while nominally healthy, although unrecorded immune exposures were likely present. The donor was CMV seronegative and was included in the group of several hundred seronegative cohort members. Every donor gave a peripheral blood sample, and the peripheral blood mononuclear cells from that sample were used for TCR beta sequencing. The Qiagen DNeasy Blood Extraction Kit was used to extract genomic DNA from the blood cell samples. This clone turned up a few times. The specificity of this receptor is unknown. Within one base of it there is no much larger clone, and no base qualities were kept.

Results the study describes overall, beyond this receptor: The earlier analysis of nearly 600 of the donors excluded seventeen rarely observed V segments, including chromosome 9 orphons, because counts were too low. Because HLA typing was missing for some donors at each locus, association tests included only the typed subset. Because the 87-base-pair reads could not distinguish some IMGT-functional V segments, including TRBV6-2 and TRBV6-3, those segments were excluded. In an earlier analysis of around 600 of the donors, most TCR beta V segments were observed in productive rearrangements about 87% or about 30% of the time, broadly matching IMGT annotations. Most TCR sequences were seen in very few donors, while some public TCRs were found in many individuals. A cluster of highly shared sequence variants was judged likely to be a technical artifact of the sequencing pipeline. In this cohort, only TCR beta chains were sequenced, and detectable features were limited by the absence of alpha or paired-chain data. At a false discovery rate of 0.05, a later analysis linked about 17,000 TCR beta sequences to specific HLA alleles. In vitro tests confirmed that a few of the cytomegalovirus-associated TCR beta chains recognize cytomegalovirus antigens. Compared with the approximately 700-donor mean, donors in an Asian-associated ancestry cluster had fewer N-insertions in productive TCRs, according to a later genetic analysis. According to a later analysis, TCR association rates differed among HLA loci, with DRB1 alleles showing the most associated TCRs and HLA-C alleles showing the fewest. The authors suggested that the approach could potentially be generalized to other disease states and immunological phenotypes. Compared with equally common non-associated chains, HLA-associated TCR beta chains in a later analysis were more clonally expanded and had lower generation probabilities. A later analysis found that most CMV-associated TCR beta chains appeared HLA-restricted, with HLA associations seemingly driven largely by CMV exposure. In both the original and validation cohorts, the classifier was reported to diagnose cytomegalovirus status with high specificity and sensitivity. CMV serostatus was the only immune exposure information available for the cohort. Linkage disequilibrium might explain the correlated functional status among segregating V segments, but an unknown experimental factor could not be ruled out. A further reported finding was that TCR beta sequences accurately predicted the HLA-A and HLA-B alleles for most subjects in the first cohort. Assigning TCR associations to individual alleles was difficult when HLA alleles, especially DR and DQ, strongly co-occurred. V-gene and J-gene trimming of TCR beta chains was associated with a missense DCLRE1C variant in a later genetic analysis, and the association was replicated in an independent cohort. In a later analysis, several top co-occurrence clusters were reported to appear linked to parvovirus B19, influenza, CMV and Epstein-Barr virus. In the study, 164 TCR beta chains were listed as associated with cytomegalovirus. Roughly uniform sequencing depth across donors was assumed in presence/absence analyses, although this assumption may not hold.

The library was generated by the immunoSEQ multiplex PCR assay. For the multiplex PCR, a mixture combining 60 forward primers for TCR Vbeta segments and 13 reverse primers for TCR Jbeta segments was used. Amplification of the CDR3 region of rearranged TCR beta genes was performed with a multiplex PCR assay on genomic DNA. The Illumina HiSeq System was used to sequence the amplified TCR beta libraries as 87-base-pair reads. In the source study's methods: A later analysis tallied approximately 87 million unique TCR beta chains across the 550 to 850 repertoires, and around 12 million of those chains were shared by two or more donors. Raw reads were error-corrected and collapsed into unique sequences by a nearest-neighbor algorithm in which closely related sequences were merged to remove PCR and sequencing errors. Alignment of CDR3 sequences to IMGT reference sequences was used to assign V, D and J gene segments. Each retained sequence needed at least a six-nucleotide match to both a V gene segment and a J gene segment. Rearrangements were classified as productive when the CDR3 lacked stop codons and remained in frame with V and J, and all other rearrangements were classified as non-productive. CDR3 was defined by IMGT convention, running from the second conserved V-encoded cysteine to the conserved J-encoded phenylalanine. The earlier analysis of some 580 of the donors excluded any sequence lacking an unambiguous match to a single V gene segment. In an earlier analysis of 587 of the donors, V segments were called functional above 56.7% productive rearrangements and were called segregating when the between-donor standard deviation exceeded 5%. A statistical classification framework was built to diagnose cytomegalovirus status from the catalog of TCR beta chain sequences. V and J gene assignment, in a later analysis, came from comparing TCR nucleotide sequences with IMGT/GENE-DB human TR gene sequences. A later analysis assigned CDR3 sequences and most-parsimonious VDJ recombination scenarios with the TCRdist pipeline. In a later analysis, each TCR beta chain was defined by its CDR3 amino acid sequence together with its V-gene family, and reads without a unique V-gene family were excluded. To address suspected cross-contamination and a sequencing artifact, a later analysis removed roughly 640 highly shared, low-generation-probability nucleotide sequences. In a later analysis, a clonal expansion index for each public chain was calculated from normalized within-repertoire ranks of inferred template counts. In a later analysis, generation probabilities were computed using a VDJ recombination model fitted to out-of-frame rearrangements, and the results were checked against IGoR. In a later analysis, TCR-TCR, TCR-HLA and TCR-CMV co-occurrence was scored with hypergeometric tests, and a repertoire-size bias correction was applied to TCR pairs. False discovery rates were estimated in a later analysis by permuting HLA or CMV assignments 20 times. In a later analysis, co-occurring TCRs were grouped with DBSCAN, and TCRdist sequence similarity was added when clustering was performed within HLA-allele-positive subsets. Repertoires with fewer than 30,000 or more than 120,000 public chains were left out of co-occurrence clustering, as were a handful of repertoires with anomalous nucleotide sharing. Held by TCRdb, this immuneACCESS table contains in-frame sequences only and omits some clones. Under half of the omission traces to an unresolved V gene where checked; the cause of the rest is unknown. V, J and clone size derive from that table, while D and trimming were established from the DNA sequence. This sample is represented by about 57,000 clones; 65% to 90% of them were singletons. The ten largest clonotypes hold 4.3% of the sample.

Sample: PBMCs. The sequence joins TRBV5-1 to TRBJ2-7; the central 7 bases match TRBD2. The source is a man aged 30 to 39 in good health and CMV-seronegative. The CDR3 region reads CASSREAGNYEQYF. The DNA is as follows: TGCGCCAGCAGCAGGGAAGCGGGGAACTACGAGCAGTACTTC.